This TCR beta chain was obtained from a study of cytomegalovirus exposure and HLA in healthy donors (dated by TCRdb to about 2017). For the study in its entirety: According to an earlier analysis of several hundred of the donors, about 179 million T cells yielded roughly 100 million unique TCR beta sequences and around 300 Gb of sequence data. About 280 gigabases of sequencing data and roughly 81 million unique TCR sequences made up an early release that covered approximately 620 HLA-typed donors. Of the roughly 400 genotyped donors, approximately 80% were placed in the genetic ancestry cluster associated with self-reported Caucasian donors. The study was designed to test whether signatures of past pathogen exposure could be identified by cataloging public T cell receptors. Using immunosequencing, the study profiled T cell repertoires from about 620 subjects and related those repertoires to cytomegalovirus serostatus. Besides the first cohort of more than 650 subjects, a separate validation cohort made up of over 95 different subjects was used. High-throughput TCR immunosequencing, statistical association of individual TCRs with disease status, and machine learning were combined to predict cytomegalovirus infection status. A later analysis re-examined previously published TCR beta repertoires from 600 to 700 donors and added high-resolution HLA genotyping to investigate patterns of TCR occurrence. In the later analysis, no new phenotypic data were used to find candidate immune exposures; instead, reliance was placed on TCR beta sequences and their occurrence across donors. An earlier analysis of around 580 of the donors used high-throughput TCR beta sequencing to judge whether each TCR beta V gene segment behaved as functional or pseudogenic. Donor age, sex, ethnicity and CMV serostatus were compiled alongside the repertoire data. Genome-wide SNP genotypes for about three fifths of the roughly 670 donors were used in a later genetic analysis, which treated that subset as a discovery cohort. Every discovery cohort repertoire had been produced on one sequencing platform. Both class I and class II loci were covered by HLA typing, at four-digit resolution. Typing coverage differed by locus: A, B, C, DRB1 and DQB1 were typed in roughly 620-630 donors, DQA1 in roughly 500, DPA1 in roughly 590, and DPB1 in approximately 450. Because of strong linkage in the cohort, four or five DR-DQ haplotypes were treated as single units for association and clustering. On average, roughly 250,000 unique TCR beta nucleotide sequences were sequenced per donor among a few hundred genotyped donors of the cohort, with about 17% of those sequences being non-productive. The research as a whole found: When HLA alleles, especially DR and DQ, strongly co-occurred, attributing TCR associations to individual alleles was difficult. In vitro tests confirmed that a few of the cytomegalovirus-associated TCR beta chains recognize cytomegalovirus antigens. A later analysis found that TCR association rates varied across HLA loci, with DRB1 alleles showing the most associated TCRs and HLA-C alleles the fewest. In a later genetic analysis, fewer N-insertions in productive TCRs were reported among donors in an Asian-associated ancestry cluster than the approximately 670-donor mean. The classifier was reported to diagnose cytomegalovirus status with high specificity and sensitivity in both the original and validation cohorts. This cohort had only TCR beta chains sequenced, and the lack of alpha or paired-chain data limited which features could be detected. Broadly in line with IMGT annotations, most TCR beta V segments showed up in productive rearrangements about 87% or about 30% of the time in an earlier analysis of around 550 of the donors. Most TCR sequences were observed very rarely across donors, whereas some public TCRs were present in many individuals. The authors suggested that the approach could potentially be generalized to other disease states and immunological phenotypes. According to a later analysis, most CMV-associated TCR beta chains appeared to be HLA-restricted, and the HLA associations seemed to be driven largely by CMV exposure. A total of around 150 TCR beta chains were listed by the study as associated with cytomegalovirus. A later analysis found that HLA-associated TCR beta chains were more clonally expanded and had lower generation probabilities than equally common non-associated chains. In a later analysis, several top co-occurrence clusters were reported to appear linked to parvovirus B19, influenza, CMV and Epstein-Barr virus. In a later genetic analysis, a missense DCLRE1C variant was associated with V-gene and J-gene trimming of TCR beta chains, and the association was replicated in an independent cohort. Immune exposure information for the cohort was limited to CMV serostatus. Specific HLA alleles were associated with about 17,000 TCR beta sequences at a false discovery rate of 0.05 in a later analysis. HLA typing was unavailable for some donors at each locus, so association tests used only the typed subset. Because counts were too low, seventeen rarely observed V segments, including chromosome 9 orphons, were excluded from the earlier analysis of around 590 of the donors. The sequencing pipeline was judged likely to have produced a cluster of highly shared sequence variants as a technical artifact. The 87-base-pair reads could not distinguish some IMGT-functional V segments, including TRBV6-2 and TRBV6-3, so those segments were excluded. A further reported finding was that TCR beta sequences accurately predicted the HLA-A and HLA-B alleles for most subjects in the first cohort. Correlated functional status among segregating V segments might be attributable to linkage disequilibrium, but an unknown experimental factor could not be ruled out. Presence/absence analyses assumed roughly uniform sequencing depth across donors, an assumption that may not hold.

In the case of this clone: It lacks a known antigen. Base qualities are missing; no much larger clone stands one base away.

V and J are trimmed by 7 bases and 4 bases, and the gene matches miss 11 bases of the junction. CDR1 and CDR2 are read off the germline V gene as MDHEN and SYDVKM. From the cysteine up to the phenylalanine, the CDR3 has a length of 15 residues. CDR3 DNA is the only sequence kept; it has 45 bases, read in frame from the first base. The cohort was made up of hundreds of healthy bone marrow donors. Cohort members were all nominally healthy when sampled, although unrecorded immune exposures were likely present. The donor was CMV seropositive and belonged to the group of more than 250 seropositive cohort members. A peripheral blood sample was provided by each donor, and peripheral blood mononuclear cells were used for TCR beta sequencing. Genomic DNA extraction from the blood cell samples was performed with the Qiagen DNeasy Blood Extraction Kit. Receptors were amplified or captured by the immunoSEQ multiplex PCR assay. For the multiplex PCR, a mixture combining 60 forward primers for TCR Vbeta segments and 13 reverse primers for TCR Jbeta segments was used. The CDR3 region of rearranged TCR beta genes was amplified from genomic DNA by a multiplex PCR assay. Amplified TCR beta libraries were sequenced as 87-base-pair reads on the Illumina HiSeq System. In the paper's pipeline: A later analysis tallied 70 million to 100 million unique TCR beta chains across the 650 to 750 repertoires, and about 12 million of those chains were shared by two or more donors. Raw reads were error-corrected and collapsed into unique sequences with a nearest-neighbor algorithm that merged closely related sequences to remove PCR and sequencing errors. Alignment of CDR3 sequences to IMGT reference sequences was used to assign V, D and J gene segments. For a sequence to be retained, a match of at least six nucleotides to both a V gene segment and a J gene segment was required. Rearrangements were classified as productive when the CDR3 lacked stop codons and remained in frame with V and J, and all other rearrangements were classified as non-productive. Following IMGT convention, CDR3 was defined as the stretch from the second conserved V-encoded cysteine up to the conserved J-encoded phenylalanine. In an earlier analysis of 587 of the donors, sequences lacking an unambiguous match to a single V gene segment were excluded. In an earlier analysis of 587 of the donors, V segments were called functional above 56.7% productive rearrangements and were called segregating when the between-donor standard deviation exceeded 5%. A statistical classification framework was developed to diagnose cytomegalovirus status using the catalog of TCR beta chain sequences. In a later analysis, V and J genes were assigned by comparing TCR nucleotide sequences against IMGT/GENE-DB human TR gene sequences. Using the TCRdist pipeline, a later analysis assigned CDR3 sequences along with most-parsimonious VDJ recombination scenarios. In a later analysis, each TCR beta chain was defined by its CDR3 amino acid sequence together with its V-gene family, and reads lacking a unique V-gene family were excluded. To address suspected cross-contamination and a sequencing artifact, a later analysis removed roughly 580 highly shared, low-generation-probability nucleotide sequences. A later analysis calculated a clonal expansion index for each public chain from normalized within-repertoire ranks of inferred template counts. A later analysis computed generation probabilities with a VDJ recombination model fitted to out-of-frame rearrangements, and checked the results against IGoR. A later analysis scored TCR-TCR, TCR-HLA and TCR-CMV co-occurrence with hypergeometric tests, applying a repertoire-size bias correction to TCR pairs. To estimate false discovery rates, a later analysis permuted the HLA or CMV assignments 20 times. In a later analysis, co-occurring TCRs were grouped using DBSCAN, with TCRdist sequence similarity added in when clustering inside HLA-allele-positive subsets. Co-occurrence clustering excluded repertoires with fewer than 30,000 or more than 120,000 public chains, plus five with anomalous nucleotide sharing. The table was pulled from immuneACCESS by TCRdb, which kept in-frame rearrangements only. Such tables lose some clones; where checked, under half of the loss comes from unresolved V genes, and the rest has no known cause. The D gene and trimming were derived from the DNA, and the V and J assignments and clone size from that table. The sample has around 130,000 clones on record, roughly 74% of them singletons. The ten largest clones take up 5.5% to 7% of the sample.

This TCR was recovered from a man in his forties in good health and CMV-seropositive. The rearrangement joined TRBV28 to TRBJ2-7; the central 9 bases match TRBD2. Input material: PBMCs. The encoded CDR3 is CASTLGGRARYEQYF. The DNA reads TGTGCCAGCACCCTCGGCGGGAGGGCCAGGTACGAGCAGTACTTC.